The 28 T cell receptor beta chains reported below all come from one sample, sequenced in a study of beta chain features in type 1 diabetes. Findings and caveats of the study: Shortening of TCRB CDR3s, moderate but significant, appeared in all four CD4+ subsets of Type 1 diabetes patients.

Their specific antigens are unknown. Expressed TCRB transcripts were sequenced, since all the RNA that had been isolated was reverse transcribed. Profiled with immunoSEQ multiplex PCR; TCRdb holds only in-frame clones, not every one. Of about 260,000 clones listed, around 20% were seen once; the top ten hold 0.025% to 0.035%. The sample consisted of naive CD4+ T cells from blood. Receptors originate from a woman in her forties with type 1 diabetes.

The chain has TRBV28 and TRBJ1-2; D gene ambiguous. CDR1 is MDHEN, CDR2 SYDVKM, per germline. The CDR3 has 13 residues. Between the trimmed V and J ends, which lost 3 bases and 4 bases, there was a span of 9 bases. CDR3 DNA: TGTGCCAGCAGTTTTAGCGGCTCCTATGGCTACACCTTC. Translation gives CASSFSGSYGYTF.

The chain uses TRBV27 and TRBJ2-7; 12 bases agree with TRBD1. CDR3 length: 13 residues. Germline V lookup: CDR1 MNHEY, CDR2 SMNVEV (reference sequence). Trimming took 10 bases from V and 4 from J; bases not matched to a gene: 5. In DNA form, the CDR3 reads TGTGCCACCTCGGGACAGGGGGCTTACGAGCAGTACTTC. Its protein product is CATSGQGAYEQYF.

This sequence joins TRBV5-1 and TRBJ2-1; 14 nucleotides match TRBD2. Germline V lookup: CDR1 SGHRS, CDR2 YFSETQ. Trimming removed 4 bases from V and 0 bases from J; junction bases left unmatched: 3. The CDR3 is made up of 17 amino acids. The CDR3 coding sequence is TGCGCCAGCAGCCCCGGGACTAGCGGGAGCTCCTACAATGAGCAGTTCTTC. As protein: CASSPGTSGSSYNEQFF.

This chain connects TRBV2 to TRBJ1-5; the D gene is possibly TRBD1 (5 bases). Germline-derived CDR1 and CDR2 are SNHLY and FYNNEI. This CDR3 contains 14 residues. Trimming took 4 bases from V and 4 from J, leaving 11 bases between them. The CDR3 sequence: CASSAPGENQPQHF. The DNA for the CDR3 is TGTGCCAGCAGTGCCCCGGGGGAGAATCAGCCCCAGCATTTT.

The chain recombines TRBV4-3 with TRBJ2-1, with 7 bases fitting TRBD2. The CDR3 contains 15 residues. The germline CDR1 and CDR2 sequences are LGHNA and YSLEER. Trimming took 1 base from V and 1 from J; bases not matched to a gene: 1. The CDR3 loop is CASSQGGLSYNEQFF. For the CDR3, the DNA is TGCGCCAGCAGCCAAGGGGGACTATCCTACAATGAGCAGTTCTTC.

CDR3 sequence: CSASGLPGETQYF. The CDR3 nucleotides are TGCAGCGCCTCCGGGCTACCGGGGGAGACCCAGTACTTC. The chain recombines TRBV29-1 with TRBJ2-5; a weak D match, TRBD2 (5 bases). The V end lost 7 bases, the J end lost 5 bases, and 17 bases lay between the germline ends. Germline CDR1 SQVTM, CDR2 ANQGSEA. The CDR3 length is 13 residues.

This sequence joins TRBV19 and TRBJ2-1; possible D gene TRBD2, 5 bases. The CDR3 runs to 16 residues. Between the trimmed V and J ends, which lost 3 bases and 3 bases, there was a span of 15 bases. Germline CDR1 LNHDA, CDR2 SQIVND (reference sequence). This chain's CDR3 is CASSILRGRIYNEQFF. The CDR3 region has the DNA TGTGCCAGTAGTATTCTCCGGGGTCGCATCTACAATGAGCAGTTCTTC.

V is TRBV6-6 and J is TRBJ1-1, with D unclear. Trimming removed 2 bases at V and 5 bases at J, with 12 bases between. The CDR3 extends over 14 amino acids. In germline, CDR1 is MNHNY, CDR2 SVGAGI (reference sequence). This chain's CDR3 is CASSYDEGKTEAFF. Written as DNA, the CDR3 is TGTGCCAGCAGTTACGACGAGGGCAAGACTGAAGCTTTCTTT.

This clone was observed a few times. This chain links TRBV7-9 with TRBJ2-7; D is unclear. V dropped 0 bases and J dropped 0 bases, with 18 bases sitting between them. The CDR3 runs to 18 residues. Germline loops: CDR1 SEHNR, CDR2 FQNEAQ (reference sequence). The CDR3 region has the DNA TGTGCCAGCAGCTTAGCGTTCCGTGAGAGGAAGCCCTCCTACGAGCAGTACTTC. It encodes CASSLAFRERKPSYEQYF.

V gene TRBV5-4 combines with J gene TRBJ1-2, with 8 bases matching TRBD1. Trimming removed 4 bases from V and 8 bases from J; junction bases left unmatched: 13. Germline assignment: CDR1 SGHNT and CDR2 YYREEE (reference sequence). The CDR3 consists of 15 residues. This CDR3 is CASSLTTGQGHGYTF. CDR3 nucleotide sequence: TGTGCCAGCAGCCTGACTACCGGACAGGGTCACGGCTACACCTTC. Combining the CDR3 with reference TRBV5-4 and TRBJ1-2 gives the whole variable domain ETGVTQSPTHLIKTRGQQVTLRCSSQSGHNTVSWYQQALGQGPQFIFQYYREEENGRGNFPPRFSGLQFPNYSSELNVNALELDDSALYLCASSLTTGQGHGYTFGSGTRLTVV.

Written as DNA, the CDR3 is TGTGCCAGCTCACCTCGGGACAGTCTCGGGGAGCCCCAGCATTTT. Its protein product is CASSPRDSLGEPQHF. V is TRBV18 and J is TRBJ1-5; 7 positions match TRBD1. The CDR3 has 15 amino acids. The germline gives CDR1 KGHSH, CDR2 LQKENI. V shed 3 bases, J shed 8 bases, and the junction held 10 bases outside the gene matches.

The table lists this clone with a few counts. This chain joins TRBV4-1 and TRBJ2-1; 8 bases are a match to TRBD1. J gave up 0 bases and V 5 bases, and 0 bases lay outside the gene matches. Per the germline V gene, CDR1 is MGHRA and CDR2 is YSYEKL. The CDR3 has 14 residues. CDR3 sequence: CASSTGGSYNEQFF. CDR3 DNA sequence: TGCGCCAGCAGCACAGGGGGCTCCTACAATGAGCAGTTCTTC.

J is TRBJ2-6 and V is TRBV9, with D possibly matching TRBD1 (6 bases). This CDR3 is 18 amino acids long. Germline lookup yields CDR1 SGDLS and CDR2 YYNGEE. With 6 bases removed from V and 0 bases from J, the gap between germline ends came to 19 bases. CDR3: CASTPSGTDSSGANVLTF. CDR3 nucleotide sequence: TGTGCCAGCACCCCATCCGGGACGGACAGCTCTGGGGCCAACGTCCTGACTTTC.

The chain carries TRBV18 and TRBJ1-4; unclear D gene. V dropped 4 bases and J dropped 4 bases, with 10 bases sitting between them. The CDR3 sequence is 14 residues long. Looked up from germline, CDR1 is KGHSH and CDR2 is LQKENI. The CDR3 spells CASSLSEFNEKLFF. For the CDR3, the DNA is TGTGCCAGCTCACTTTCCGAGTTTAATGAAAAACTGTTTTTT.

The V and J genes are TRBV5-4 and TRBJ1-3; D is unresolved. CDR1 and CDR2 (germline): SGHNT, YYREEE (reference sequence). V lost 0 bases, J lost 2 bases, and 9 bases lay in between. This CDR3 has 15 amino acids. CDR3 sequence reads: CASSLDSGTGNTIYF. In DNA, the CDR3 is TGTGCCAGCAGCTTGGATTCCGGGACTGGAAACACCATATATTTT.

The chain recombines TRBV25-1 with TRBJ2-1; 12 positions agree with TRBD1. The V gene end was trimmed by 6 bases and the J gene end by 7 bases; junction bases not matched to a gene: 7. This CDR3 contains 15 residues. Germline CDR1 is MGHDK and CDR2 is SYGVNS. The CDR3 loop reads CASRPGTGGLNEQFF. CDR3 sequence (DNA): TGTGCCAGCAGACCCGGGACAGGGGGCTTGAATGAGCAGTTCTTC.

This clone turned up a few times. This rearrangement joins TRBV28 to TRBJ1-4; 7 nucleotides agree with TRBD1. In germline, CDR1 is MDHEN, CDR2 SYDVKM. J gave up 5 bases and V 5 bases, and 11 bases lay outside the gene matches. The CDR3 has 16 amino acids. The CDR3 loop is CASSLPGQTSNEKLFF. In DNA form, the CDR3 reads TGTGCCAGCAGTCTACCGGGACAGACATCCAATGAAAAACTGTTTTTT.

This clone was seen only a few times. The rearrangement links TRBV30 to TRBJ2-1, with 16 bases identical to TRBD2. There are 18 residues in the CDR3. Germline V gives CDR1 GTSNPN, CDR2 SVGIG (reference sequence). The trim removed 4 bases at V and 8 bases at J, leaving 14 bases unmatched. The CDR3 DNA sequence: TGTGCCTGGAACTCGGGACTAGCGGGAGGGCCCATTAACTATGAGCAGTTCTTC. Amino acids: CAWNSGLAGGPINYEQFF.

The J gene is TRBJ2-6, the V gene TRBV28, with 11 bases fitting TRBD1. The germline V gene has CDR1 MDHEN and CDR2 SYDVKM. Germline trimming cut 6 bases from V and 3 bases from J; bases unmatched to any gene: 4. The CDR3 consists of 16 residues. Here the CDR3 reads CASSGQGASGANVLTF. As DNA, the CDR3 is TGTGCCAGCAGCGGACAGGGGGCAAGTGGGGCCAACGTCCTGACTTTC.

This clone was found a few times. The chain recombines TRBV5-1 with TRBJ2-5; D is undetermined. The CDR3 contains 12 residues. Germline CDR1 SGHRS, CDR2 YFSETQ. V shed 7 bases and J shed 2 bases, with 9 bases lying between them. The CDR3 region is CASARSQETQYF. In DNA form, the CDR3 reads TGCGCCAGCGCTAGGTCACAAGAGACCCAGTACTTC.

V and J are TRBV6-5 and TRBJ2-1; 7 bases are a match to TRBD2. CDR1 is MNHEY and CDR2 is SVGAGI in the germline V gene. CDR3 length: 16 residues. J gave up 1 base and V 4 bases, and 7 bases lay outside the gene matches. DNA for the CDR3: TGTGCCAGCAGTTCTTGGGCTAGCGGTTCCTACAATGAGCAGTTCTTC. It specifies CASSSWASGSYNEQFF.

This clone was seen a few times. The rearrangement joins TRBV6-5 to TRBJ2-7, with D unresolved. CDR1 and CDR2 from the germline V gene are MNHEY and SVGAGI. V shed 5 bases and J shed 1 base, with 15 bases lying between them. The CDR3 runs to 15 residues. The CDR3 is CASSAEVYGSYEQYF. The CDR3 nucleotides are TGTGCCAGCAGTGCTGAAGTGTACGGGTCCTACGAGCAGTACTTC.

This chain links TRBV9 with TRBJ2-1, with D tentatively TRBD2 (5 bases). V shed 0 bases and J shed 2 bases, with 15 bases lying between them. The germline V gene encodes CDR1 SGDLS and CDR2 YYNGEE. The CDR3 extends over 17 amino acids. The CDR3 sequence is CASSVVVVSGAYNEQFF. The CDR3, as DNA: TGTGCCAGCAGCGTAGTAGTAGTCAGCGGAGCCTACAATGAGCAGTTCTTC. Using reference TRBV9 and TRBJ2-1 for the parts outside the CDR3, the full variable domain is DSGVTQTPKHLITATGQRVTLRCSPRSGDLSVYWYQQSLDQGLQFLIQYYNGEERAKGNILERFSAQQFPDLHSELNLSSLELGDSALYFCASSVVVVSGAYNEQFFGPGTRLTVL.

V and J are TRBV7-2 and TRBJ2-5, with 9 bases lining up with TRBD1. CDR1 SGHTA and CDR2 FQGNSA come from the germline V gene. The CDR3 consists of 15 residues. V lost 5 bases to trimming and J lost 6 bases; unmatched junction nucleotides: 10. The CDR3 DNA reads TGTGCCAGCAGCGCGGACAGGGGTCTAGAAAAGACCCAGTACTTC. Encoded protein: CASSADRGLEKTQYF.

This clone has only a few counts. The rearrangement joins TRBV2 to TRBJ2-1; TRBD2 aligns across 8 bases. The CDR3 is 16 residues long. The V and J ends lost 3 bases and 1 base, in that order; junction bases with no gene match: 5. Germline V gives CDR1 SNHLY, CDR2 FYNNEI. The DNA for the CDR3 is TGTGCCAGCAGTGATCGGAGCGGGGGATCCTACAATGAGCAGTTCTTC. Translating gives CASSDRSGGSYNEQFF.

This clone was found a few times. The chain has TRBV5-1 and TRBJ2-1; TRBD2 matches at 8 bases. Germline trimming cut 4 bases from V and 9 bases from J; bases unmatched to any gene: 12. CDR3 length equals 15 residues. Germline V gene lookup returns CDR1 SGHRS and CDR2 YFSETQ. In DNA form, the CDR3 reads TGCGCCAGCAGCCAAATAGCGGGATCTCTGACTGAGCAGTTCTTC. This gives the protein CASSQIAGSLTEQFF.

The chain employs TRBV14 and TRBJ2-7, with D possibly TRBD1 on 6 matching bases. The CDR3 has 15 amino acids. Germline V gives CDR1 SGHDN, CDR2 FVKESK. Trimming left V 0 bases short and J 3 bases short, with 12 bases between. The CDR3 DNA sequence: TGTGCCAGCAGCCAAGATAGCAGGGGATACTACGAGCAGTACTTC. Residues: CASSQDSRGYYEQYF.

The chain uses TRBV15 and TRBJ2-1; D unclear. The germline V gene has CDR1 LNHNV and CDR2 YYDKDF (reference sequence). The ends were cut back, 0 bases at V and 7 bases at J, with 10 bases in the middle. The CDR3 spans 14 residues. The CDR3 bases are TGTGCCACCAGCAGAGATCTCAGCAGGAATGAGCAGTTCTTC. Residues: CATSRDLSRNEQFF.